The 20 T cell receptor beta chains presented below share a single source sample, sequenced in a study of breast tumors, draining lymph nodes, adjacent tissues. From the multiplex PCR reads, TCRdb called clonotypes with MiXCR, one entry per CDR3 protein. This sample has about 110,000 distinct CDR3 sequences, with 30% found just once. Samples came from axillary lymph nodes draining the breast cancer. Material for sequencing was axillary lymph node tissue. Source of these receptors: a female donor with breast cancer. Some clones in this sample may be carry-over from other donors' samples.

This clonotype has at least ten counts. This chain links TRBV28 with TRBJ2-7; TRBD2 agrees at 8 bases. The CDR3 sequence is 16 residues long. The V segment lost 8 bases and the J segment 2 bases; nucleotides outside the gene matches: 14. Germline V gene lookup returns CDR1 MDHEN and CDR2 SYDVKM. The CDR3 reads CASERGSGTETYEQYF. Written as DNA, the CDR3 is TGTGCCAGCGAGAGGGGTAGCGGGACCGAAACCTACGAGCAGTACTTC.

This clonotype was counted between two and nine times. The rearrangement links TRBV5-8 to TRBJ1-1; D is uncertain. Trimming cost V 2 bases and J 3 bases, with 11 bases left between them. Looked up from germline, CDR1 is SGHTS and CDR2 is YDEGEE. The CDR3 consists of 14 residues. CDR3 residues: CASSFYTEDTEAFF. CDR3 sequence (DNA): TGTGCCAGCAGCTTTTACACAGAGGACACTGAAGCTTTCTTT.

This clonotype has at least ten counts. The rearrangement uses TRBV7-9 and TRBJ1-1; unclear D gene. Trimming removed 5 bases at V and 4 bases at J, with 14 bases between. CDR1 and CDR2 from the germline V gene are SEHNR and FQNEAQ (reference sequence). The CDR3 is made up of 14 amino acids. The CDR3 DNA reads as TGTGCCAGCAGCCTGACGCGGGTGGGCACTGAAGCTTTCTTT. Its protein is CASSLTRVGTEAFF.

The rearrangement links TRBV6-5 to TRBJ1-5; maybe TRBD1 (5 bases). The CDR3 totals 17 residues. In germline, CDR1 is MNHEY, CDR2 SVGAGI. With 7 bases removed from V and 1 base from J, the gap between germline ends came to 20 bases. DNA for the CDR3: TGTGCCAGCAATTTACTCGGTAGGGGAGGCAGCAATCAGCCCCAGCATTTT. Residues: CASNLLGRGGSNQPQHF.

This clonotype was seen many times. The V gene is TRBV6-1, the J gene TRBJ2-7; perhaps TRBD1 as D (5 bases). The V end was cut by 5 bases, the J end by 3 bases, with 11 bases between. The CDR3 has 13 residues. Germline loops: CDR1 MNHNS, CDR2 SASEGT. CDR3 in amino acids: CASSPPTGYEQYF. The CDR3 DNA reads TGTGCCAGCAGTCCGCCTACAGGCTACGAGCAGTACTTC.

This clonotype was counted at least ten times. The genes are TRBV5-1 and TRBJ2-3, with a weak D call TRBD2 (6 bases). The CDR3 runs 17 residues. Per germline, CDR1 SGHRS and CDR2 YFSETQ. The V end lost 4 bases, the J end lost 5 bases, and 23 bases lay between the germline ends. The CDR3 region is CASSPPGSGPSGDTQYF. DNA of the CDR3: TGCGCCAGCAGCCCGCCGGGGAGCGGGCCCTCGGGAGATACGCAGTATTTT.

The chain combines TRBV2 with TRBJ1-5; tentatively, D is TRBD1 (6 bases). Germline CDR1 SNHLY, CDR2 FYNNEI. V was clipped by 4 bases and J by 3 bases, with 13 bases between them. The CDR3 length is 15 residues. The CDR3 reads CASSAGAGANQPQHF. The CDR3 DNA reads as TGTGCCAGCAGTGCTGGGGCAGGGGCCAATCAGCCCCAGCATTTT.

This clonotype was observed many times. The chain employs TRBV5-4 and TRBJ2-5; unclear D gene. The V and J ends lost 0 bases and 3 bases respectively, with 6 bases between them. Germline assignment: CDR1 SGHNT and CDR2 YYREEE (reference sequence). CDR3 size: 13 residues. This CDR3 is CASSLVSEETQYF. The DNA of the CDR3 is TGTGCCAGCAGCTTGGTGTCAGAAGAGACCCAGTACTTC.

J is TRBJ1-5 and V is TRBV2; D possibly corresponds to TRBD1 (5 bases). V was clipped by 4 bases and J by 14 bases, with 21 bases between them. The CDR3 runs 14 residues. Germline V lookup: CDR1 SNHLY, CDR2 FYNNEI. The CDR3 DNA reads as TGTGCCAGCAGTGGAGGGACTAGCGGGGCAAATGAGCATTTT. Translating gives CASSGGTSGANEHF.

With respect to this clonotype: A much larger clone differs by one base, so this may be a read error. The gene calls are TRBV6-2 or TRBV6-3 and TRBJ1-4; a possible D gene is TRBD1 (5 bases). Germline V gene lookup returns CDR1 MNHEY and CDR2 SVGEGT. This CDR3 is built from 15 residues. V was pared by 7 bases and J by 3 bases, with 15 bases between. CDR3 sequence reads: CASIRDGAANEKLFF. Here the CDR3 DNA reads TGTGCCAGCATCCGTGATGGGGCAGCTAATGAAAAACTGTTTTTT.

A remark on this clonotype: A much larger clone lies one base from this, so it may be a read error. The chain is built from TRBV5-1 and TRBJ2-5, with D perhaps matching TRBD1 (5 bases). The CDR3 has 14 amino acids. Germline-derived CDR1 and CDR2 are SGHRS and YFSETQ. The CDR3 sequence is CASSLWQGGETRYF. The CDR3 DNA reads TGCGCCAGCAGCTTGTGGCAGGGTGGTGAGACCCGGTACTTC.

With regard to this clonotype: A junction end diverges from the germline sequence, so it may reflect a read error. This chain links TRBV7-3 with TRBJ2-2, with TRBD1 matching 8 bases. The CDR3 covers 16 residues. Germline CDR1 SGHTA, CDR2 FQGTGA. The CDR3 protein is CASSLGTGPNTGELSW. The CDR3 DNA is TGTGCCAGCAGCTTAGGGACAGGCCCGAACACCGGGGAGCTGTCTTGG.

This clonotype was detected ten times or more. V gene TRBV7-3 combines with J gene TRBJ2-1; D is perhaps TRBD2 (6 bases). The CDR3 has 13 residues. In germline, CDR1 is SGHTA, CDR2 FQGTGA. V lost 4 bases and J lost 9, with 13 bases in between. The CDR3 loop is CASSYGTGGEQFF. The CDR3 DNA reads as TGTGCCAGCAGCTATGGGACCGGGGGTGAGCAGTTCTTC.

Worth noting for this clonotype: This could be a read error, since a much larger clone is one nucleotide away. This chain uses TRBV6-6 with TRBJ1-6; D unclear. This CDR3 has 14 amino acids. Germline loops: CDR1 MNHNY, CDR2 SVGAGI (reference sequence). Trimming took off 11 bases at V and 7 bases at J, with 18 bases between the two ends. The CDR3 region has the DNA TGTGCCTGTCAGCGAAGGTCCCCCAATTCACCCCTCCACTTT. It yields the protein CACQRRSPNSPLHF.

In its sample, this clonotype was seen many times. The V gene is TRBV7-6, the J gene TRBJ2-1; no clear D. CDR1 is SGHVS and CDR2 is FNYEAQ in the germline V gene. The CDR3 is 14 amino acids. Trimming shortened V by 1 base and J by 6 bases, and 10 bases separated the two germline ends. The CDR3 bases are TGTGCCAGCAGCTTAGAGTCTGCCGCCAATGAGCAGTTCTTC. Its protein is CASSLESAANEQFF.

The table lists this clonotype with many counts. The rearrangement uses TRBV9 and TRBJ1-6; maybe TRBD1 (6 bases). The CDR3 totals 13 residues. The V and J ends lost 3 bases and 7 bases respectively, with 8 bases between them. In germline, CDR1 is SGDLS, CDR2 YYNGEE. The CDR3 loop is CASSETGNSPLHF. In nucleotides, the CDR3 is TGTGCCAGCAGCGAAACAGGGAATTCACCCCTCCACTTT. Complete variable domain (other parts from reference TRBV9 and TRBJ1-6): DSGVTQTPKHLITATGQRVTLRCSPRSGDLSVYWYQQSLDQGLQFLIQYYNGEERAKGNILERFSAQQFPDLHSELNLSSLELGDSALYFCASSETGNSPLHFGNGTRLTVT.

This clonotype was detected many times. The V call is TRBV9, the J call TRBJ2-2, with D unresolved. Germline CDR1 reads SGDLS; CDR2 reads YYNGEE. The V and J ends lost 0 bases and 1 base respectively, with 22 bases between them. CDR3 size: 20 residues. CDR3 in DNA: TGTGCCAGCAGCGTAGTAACTCACAAGGGCTCAGAAAAGAACACCGGGGAGCTGTTTTTT. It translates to CASSVVTHKGSEKNTGELFF.

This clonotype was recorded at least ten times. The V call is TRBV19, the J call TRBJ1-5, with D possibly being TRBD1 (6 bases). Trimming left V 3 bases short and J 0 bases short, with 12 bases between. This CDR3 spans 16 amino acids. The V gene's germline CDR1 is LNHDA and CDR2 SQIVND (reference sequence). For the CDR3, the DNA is TGTGCCAGTAGTATGATGGGGGCCCTTAGCAATCAGCCCCAGCATTTT. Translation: CASSMMGALSNQPQHF.

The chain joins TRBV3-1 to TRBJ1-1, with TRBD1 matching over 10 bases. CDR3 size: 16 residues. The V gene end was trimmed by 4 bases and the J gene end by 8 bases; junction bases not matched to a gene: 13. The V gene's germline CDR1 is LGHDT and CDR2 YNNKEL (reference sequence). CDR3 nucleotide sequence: TGTGCCAGCAGCCCCGCGACAGGGGGCCACCTCATCGAAGCTTTCTTT. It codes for CASSPATGGHLIEAFF. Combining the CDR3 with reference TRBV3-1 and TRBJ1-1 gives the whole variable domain DTAVSQTPKYLVTQMGNDKSIKCEQNLGHDTMYWYKQDSKKFLKIMFSYNNKELIINETVPNRFSPKSPDKAHLNLHINSLELGDSAVYFCASSPATGGHLIEAFFGQGTRLTVV.

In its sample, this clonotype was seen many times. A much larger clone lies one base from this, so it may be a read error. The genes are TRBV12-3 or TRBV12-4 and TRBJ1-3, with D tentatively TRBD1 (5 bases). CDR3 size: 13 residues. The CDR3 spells CASSQGPGSTIYF. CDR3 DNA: TGTGCCAGCAGCCAGGGTCCTGGAAGCACCATATATTTT.